Reported below is one TCR beta chain. The entry originates in a study of T cell responses to AZD1222 COVID-19 vaccine. The protocol was immunoSEQ multiplex PCR, while the TCRdb copy is restricted to in-frame clones and leaves out a portion. Of around 150,000 clones listed, 88% are singletons. Second-dose timings of about 4 or about 12 weeks were pooled. Trimming removed 0 bases at V and 10 bases at J, with 9 bases between. This CDR3 region has 13 residues. CDR1 SGHDN and CDR2 FVKESK come from the germline V gene. The chain couples TRBV14 to TRBJ1-4; D is perhaps TRBD1 (6 bases). Sequenced here: peripheral blood, sampled 28 days after the second AZD1222 dose. The clonotype was recovered from an adult who received the AZD1222 COVID-19 vaccine. The CDR3, as DNA: TGTGCCAGCAGCCAAGAGGGGGCGGGAAAACTGTTTTTT. Amino acids: CASSQEGAGKLFF.